Shown below are 3 T cell receptor beta chains from a single sample sequenced in a study of T cells after yellow fever vaccination. TCRdb independently ran MiXCR on the 5' RACE reads; one entry per CDR3 protein. The data hold about 320,000 distinct CDR3 sequences, with 3.5% to 5% observed a single time. The starting material was PBMCs, obtained 15 days after the yellow fever booster vaccination. These receptors came from a man aged 18 to 29 who received the YFV17D yellow fever vaccine.

This clonotype was seen only a few times. The rearrangement joins TRBV7-6 to TRBJ2-4, with D perhaps matching TRBD1 (6 bases). Trimming took off 1 base at V and 5 bases at J, with 21 bases between the two ends. Germline values: CDR1 SGHVS, CDR2 FNYEAQ. CDR3 length: 18 residues. The CDR3 sequence: CASSLVRSGQTQENIQYF. In nucleotides, the CDR3 is TGTGCCAGCAGCTTAGTGCGTAGTGGACAGACCCAAGAAAACATTCAGTACTTC.

This clonotype was picked up a small number of times. The chain employs TRBV7-2 and TRBJ2-1, with no clear D. Trimming cost V 7 bases and J 4 bases, with 5 bases left between them. The CDR3 length is 11 residues. Germline CDR1 SGHTA, CDR2 FQGNSA. The CDR3, as DNA: TGTGCCAGCACCTTTTACAATGAGCAGTTCTTC. Translating it yields CASTFYNEQFF.

The sample holds many counts of this clonotype. The rearrangement uses TRBV5-1 and TRBJ1-6; 10 positions agree with TRBD1. Per germline, CDR1 SGHRS and CDR2 YFSETQ. V was pared by 0 bases and J by 10 bases, with 4 bases of the junction left unmatched. This CDR3 is built from 15 residues. The chain's CDR3 is CASSLAGQGQSPLHF. CDR3 nucleotides: TGCGCCAGCAGCTTGGCGGGACAGGGGCAATCACCCCTCCACTTT.